This T cell receptor (beta chain) emerged from a study of cytomegalovirus exposure and HLA in healthy donors (dated 2017 in TCRdb). About the study as a whole: An earlier analysis of more than 550 of the donors reported around 280 Gb of sequence data and 95 million to 130 million unique TCR beta sequences obtained from about 200 million T cells. An early release that covered approximately 600 HLA-typed donors contained approximately 290 gigabases of sequencing data and 70 million to 100 million unique TCR sequences. Of the roughly 390 genotyped donors, around 81% fell in the genetic ancestry cluster associated with self-reported Caucasian donors. The aim of the study was to test whether cataloging public T cell receptors could identify signatures of past pathogen exposure. The study profiled the T cell repertoires of about 720 subjects by immunosequencing and related them to cytomegalovirus serostatus. In addition to the first cohort of 666 subjects, a separate validation cohort of 100 to 150 different subjects was used. To predict cytomegalovirus infection status, the study combined high-throughput TCR immunosequencing, statistical association of individual TCRs with disease status, and machine learning. A later analysis re-analyzed previously published TCR beta repertoires from hundreds of donors and added high-resolution HLA genotyping to study TCR occurrence patterns. Rather than drawing on any new phenotypic data, the later analysis identified candidate immune exposures from TCR beta sequences and the way those sequences occurred across donors. To decide whether each TCR beta V gene segment behaved as functional or pseudogenic, an earlier analysis of over 500 of the donors relied on high-throughput TCR beta sequencing. Alongside the repertoire data, information on donor age, sex, ethnicity and CMV serostatus was compiled. In a later genetic analysis, genome-wide SNP genotypes for about three fifths of the roughly 670 donors were used, and that subset was treated as a discovery cohort. All discovery cohort repertoires had been generated using a single sequencing platform. Class I and class II HLA loci were covered by the typing at four-digit resolution. The number of donors typed differed by locus, with roughly 629-640 for A, B, C, DRB1 and DQB1, approximately 500 for DQA1, approximately 570 for DPA1, and 450 to 480 for DPB1. About five DR-DQ haplotypes were handled as single units for association and clustering because linkage in the cohort was strong. Across about 380 genotyped donors of the cohort, an average of about 240,000 unique TCR beta nucleotide sequences per donor were sequenced, and 15% to 20% of those sequences were non-productive. What the work shows at the level of the full study, not this receptor alone: The 87-base-pair reads could not distinguish some IMGT-functional V segments, including TRBV6-2 and TRBV6-3, so those segments were excluded. Only TCR beta chains were sequenced in this cohort, and the absence of alpha or paired-chain data limited detectable features. The earlier analysis of approximately 540 of the donors excluded 15 to 20 rarely observed V segments, including chromosome 9 orphons, because counts were too low. A later analysis found that HLA-associated TCR beta chains were more clonally expanded and had lower generation probabilities than equally common non-associated chains. In a later analysis, around 17,000 TCR beta sequences were associated with specific HLA alleles at a false discovery rate of 0.05. When HLA alleles, especially DR and DQ, strongly co-occurred, TCR associations were difficult to assign to individual alleles. In the study, 150 to 200 TCR beta chains were listed as associated with cytomegalovirus. The only immune exposure information available for the cohort was CMV serostatus. A few of the identified cytomegalovirus-associated TCR beta chains were confirmed in vitro to be specific for cytomegalovirus antigens. A later analysis found that most CMV-associated TCR beta chains appeared HLA-restricted, with HLA associations seemingly driven largely by CMV exposure. The classifier was reported to diagnose cytomegalovirus status with high specificity and sensitivity in both the original and validation cohorts. A cluster of highly shared sequence variants was judged likely to be a technical artifact of the sequencing pipeline. Most TCR sequences were observed very rarely across donors, whereas some public TCRs were present in many individuals. Presence/absence analyses assumed roughly uniform sequencing depth across donors, an assumption that may not hold. Several of the top co-occurrence clusters appeared to be linked to parvovirus B19, influenza, CMV and Epstein-Barr virus, according to a later analysis. A further reported finding was that TCR beta sequences accurately predicted the HLA-A and HLA-B alleles for most subjects in the first cohort. An association between a missense DCLRE1C variant and V-gene and J-gene trimming of TCR beta chains was found in a later genetic analysis and replicated in an independent cohort. Compared with the roughly 700-donor mean, donors in an Asian-associated ancestry cluster had fewer N-insertions in productive TCRs, according to a later genetic analysis. Because HLA typing was unavailable for some donors at each locus, only the typed subset was used in association tests. According to the authors, the approach could potentially be generalized to other disease states and immunological phenotypes. In an earlier analysis of around 600 of the donors, most TCR beta V segments appeared in productive rearrangements about 90% or about 30% of the time, broadly matching IMGT annotations. Correlated functional status among segregating V segments might reflect linkage disequilibrium, but an unknown experimental factor could not be ruled out. According to a later analysis, TCR association rates differed among HLA loci, with DRB1 alleles showing the most associated TCRs and HLA-C alleles showing the fewest.

This clone came up a few times. The antigen this receptor binds is unknown. Qualities for individual bases were not recorded, and no much larger clone is one base off. The CDR3 spans 14 residues, from the cysteine through the phenylalanine. The sequence is cut down to CDR3 DNA, 42 bases in frame from base 1. V loses 5 bases, J loses 4 bases, and the germline ends lie 14 bases apart. In the germline V gene (reference sequence), CDR1 corresponds to GTSNPN and CDR2 to SVGIG. The cohort consisted of fewer than 700 healthy bone marrow donors. All cohort members were sampled while nominally healthy, although unrecorded immune exposures were likely present. Of the approximately 700 cohort members, about 270 had a positive CMV serostatus and roughly 370 had a negative one, while no CMV serostatus was recorded for the donor. Every donor gave a peripheral blood sample, and the peripheral blood mononuclear cells from that sample were used for TCR beta sequencing. Genomic DNA was extracted from the blood cell samples with the Qiagen DNeasy Blood Extraction Kit.

The library was made by the immunoSEQ multiplex PCR assay. The multiplex PCR relied on a mix of 60 forward primers for TCR Vbeta segments and 13 reverse primers for TCR Jbeta segments. The CDR3 region of rearranged TCR beta genes was amplified from genomic DNA by a multiplex PCR assay. Amplified TCR beta libraries were sequenced as 87-base-pair reads on the Illumina HiSeq System. On the authors' methods: Across the 670 or so repertoires, a later analysis counted tens of millions of unique TCR beta chains, roughly 11 million of which were shared by at least two donors. A nearest-neighbor algorithm error-corrected the raw reads and collapsed the reads into unique sequences, merging closely related sequences to remove PCR and sequencing errors. V, D and J gene segments were assigned by aligning CDR3 sequences to IMGT reference sequences. Each retained sequence needed at least a six-nucleotide match to both a V gene segment and a J gene segment. Rearrangements were called productive when the CDR3 lacked stop codons and stayed in frame with V and J; all others were non-productive. CDR3 was defined by IMGT convention, running from the second conserved V-encoded cysteine to the conserved J-encoded phenylalanine. The earlier analysis of 587 of the donors excluded any sequence lacking an unambiguous match to a single V gene segment. An earlier analysis of 550 to 650 of the donors classified V segments as functional when productive rearrangements were above 56.7% and as segregating when the standard deviation between donors was above 5%. A statistical classification framework was built for diagnosing cytomegalovirus status from the catalog of TCR beta chain sequences. In a later analysis, TCR nucleotide sequences were compared against IMGT/GENE-DB human TR gene sequences so that V and J genes could be assigned. Using the TCRdist pipeline, a later analysis assigned CDR3 sequences along with most-parsimonious VDJ recombination scenarios. In a later analysis, each TCR beta chain was defined by its CDR3 amino acid sequence together with its V-gene family, and reads lacking a unique V-gene family were excluded. In a later analysis, fewer than 600 highly shared, low-generation-probability nucleotide sequences were removed to address suspected cross-contamination and a sequencing artifact. A later analysis calculated a clonal expansion index for each public chain from normalized within-repertoire ranks of inferred template counts. In a later analysis, generation probabilities were computed using a VDJ recombination model fitted to out-of-frame rearrangements, and the results were checked against IGoR. In a later analysis, hypergeometric tests were used to score TCR-TCR, TCR-HLA and TCR-CMV co-occurrence, with a repertoire-size bias correction applied to TCR pairs. A later analysis estimated false discovery rates by permuting HLA or CMV assignments 20 times. A later analysis grouped co-occurring TCRs with DBSCAN, adding TCRdist sequence similarity when clustering within HLA-allele-positive subsets. For co-occurrence clustering, repertoires with fewer than 30,000 or more than 120,000 public chains were excluded, along with roughly five repertoires with anomalous nucleotide sharing. TCRdb limited this immuneACCESS table to in-frame rearrangements with V and J called. A share of clones is missing; checked studies link under half to unresolved V genes, and the rest is unexplained. V, J and clone size derive from that table, while D and trimming were established from the DNA sequence. The sample profile shows about 98,000 clones; about 60% of them were found once. The ten most abundant clones make up about 4.3% of the sample.

The chain is encoded by TRBV30 joined to TRBJ1-4; there is no confident call for the D gene. The receptor comes from a human donor in good health. Sequenced input: PBMCs. The bases read TGTGCCTGGGATGATCATGAGAATAATGAAAAACTGTTTTTT. It encodes CAWDDHENNEKLFF. The full variable domain, with segments outside the CDR3 supplied by the reference TRBV30 and TRBJ1-4 proteins, appears as SQTIHQWPATLVQPVGSPLSLECTVEGTSNPNLYWYRQAAGRGLQLLFYSVGIGQISSEVPQNLSASRPQDRQFILSSKKLLLSDSGFYLCAWDDHENNEKLFFGSGTQLSVL.